This TCR beta chain was obtained from a study of T cell changes during pregnancy in multiple sclerosis (dated by TCRdb to between 2018 and 2021). As for the study more broadly: The study examined how the T cell repertoire changed over the course of pregnancy in women with multiple sclerosis.

Details on this clone: Its antigen remains undetermined. No clone much larger than this one lies a single base away; base qualities are absent.

From cysteine to phenylalanine, the CDR3 is 13 amino acids long. The DNA shown is the 39-base CDR3, in frame from base 1. The trim is 2 bases for V and 1 base for J, with a gap of 5 bases between the germline ends. Reading the germline V gene (reference sequence) gives CDR1 MNHNY and CDR2 SVGAGI. Libraries were constructed by the immunoSEQ multiplex PCR assay. TCRdb retrieved this table from immuneACCESS and kept in-frame rearrangements only. Not all clones are present; in checked studies, unresolved V genes account for under half, and no reason is known for the remainder. A total of about 120,000 clones appear in this sample, 90% to 95% of them only once. The biggest ten clones account for roughly 6.2% of the sample.

Rearrangement joined TRBV6-6 to TRBJ2-5; the D gene cannot be resolved reliably. The clonotype originates from a female donor with multiple sclerosis, enrolled in a pregnancy study. Sequencing was performed on peripheral blood, taken before pregnancy. CDR3 reads: CASSYLFQETQYF. The bases read TGTGCCAGCAGTTACCTCTTCCAAGAGACCCAGTACTTC.